This T cell receptor beta chain appears in the sequencing data of a study of T cells in Graves' hyperthyroidism and ophthalmopathy. Findings and limits, study-wide: Patients with ophthalmopathy were separated from those with stable hyperthyroidism by a 13 V-J model.

From RNA transcripts, TCR beta CDR3 regions were amplified. HTBI primers were used for first-round RT-PCR of the TCR CDR3. TCRdb re-called the multiplex PCR reads through MiXCR, storing one row per CDR3 protein. The profile shows 500,000 to 750,000 distinct CDR3 sequences, 12% to 15% of them singletons. Diagnostic assessment was based on clinical symptoms, serum thyroxine and TRAb, thyroid ultrasound and orbital computed tomography. The germline V gene has CDR1 SGDLS and CDR2 YYNGEE. CDR3 length: 20 amino acids. The V gene end was trimmed by 0 bases and the J gene end by 3 bases; junction bases not matched to a gene: 16. Remarks on this clonotype: The antigen is not known.

Source material: blood. This receptor was obtained from a woman in her late teens or twenties with Graves' ophthalmopathy. V usage is TRBV9 and J usage is TRBJ2-1, with 9 positions matching TRBD2. The CDR3 sequence: CASSVAYYAASGKNYNEQFF. The CDR3 coding sequence is TGTGCCAGCAGCGTAGCATACTACGCGGCTAGCGGGAAGAACTACAATGAGCAGTTCTTC.